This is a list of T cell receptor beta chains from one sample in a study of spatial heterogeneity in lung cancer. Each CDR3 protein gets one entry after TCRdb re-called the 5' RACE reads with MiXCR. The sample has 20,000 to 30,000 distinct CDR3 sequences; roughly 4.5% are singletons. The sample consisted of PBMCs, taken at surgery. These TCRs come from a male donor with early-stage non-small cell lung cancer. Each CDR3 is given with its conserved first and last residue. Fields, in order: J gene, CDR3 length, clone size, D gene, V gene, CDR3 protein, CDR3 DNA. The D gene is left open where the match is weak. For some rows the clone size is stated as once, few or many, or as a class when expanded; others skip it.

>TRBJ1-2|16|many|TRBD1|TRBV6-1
CASSDEYRDRVFGYTF
TGTGCCAGCAGTGATGAGTACCGGGACAGGGTTTTCGGCTACACCTTC
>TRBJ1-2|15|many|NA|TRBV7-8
CASSLRTETNYGYTF
TGTGCCAGCAGCCTCCGGACAGAAACTAACTATGGCTACACCTTC
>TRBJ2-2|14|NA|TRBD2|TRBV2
CASRTSGRTGELFF
TGTGCCAGCAGGACTAGCGGGAGAACCGGGGAGCTGTTTTTT
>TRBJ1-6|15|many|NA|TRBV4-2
CASSQEIQGNSPLHF
TGTGCCAGCAGCCAAGAGATACAGGGCAATTCACCCCTCCACTTT
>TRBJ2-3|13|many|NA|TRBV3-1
CASSLGTPGTQYF
TGTGCCAGCAGCCTTGGGACCCCTGGTACGCAGTATTTT
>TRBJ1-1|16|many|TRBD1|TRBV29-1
CSVEPRGGTAMRGAFF
TGCAGCGTTGAGCCCCGCGGGGGGACAGCCATGAGGGGAGCTTTCTTT
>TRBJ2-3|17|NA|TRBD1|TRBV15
CATSRDRNRGPTDTQYF
TGTGCCACCAGCAGAGATAGGAACAGGGGACCCACAGATACGCAGTATTTT
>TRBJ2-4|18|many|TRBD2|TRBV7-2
CASSSGLAGGGAKNIQYF
TGTGCCAGCAGCTCCGGACTAGCGGGGGGAGGGGCCAAAAACATTCAGTACTTC
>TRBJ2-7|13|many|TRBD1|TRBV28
CASNPGQVYEQYF
TGTGCCAGCAACCCGGGACAGGTTTACGAGCAGTACTTC
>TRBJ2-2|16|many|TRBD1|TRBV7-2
CASSLDAGGTPGELFF
TGTGCCAGCAGCTTAGATGCAGGGGGCACCCCCGGGGAGCTGTTTTTT
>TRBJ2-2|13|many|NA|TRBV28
CASKRDISGELFF
TGTGCCAGCAAGCGGGACATCTCCGGGGAGCTGTTTTTT
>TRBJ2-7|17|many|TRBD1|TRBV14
CASSQDLPGQGYYEQYF
TGTGCCAGCAGCCAAGACCTACCGGGACAGGGTTACTACGAGCAGTACTTC
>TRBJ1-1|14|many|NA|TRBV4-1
CASSPGSRNTEAFF
TGCGCCAGCAGCCCGGGATCGAGGAACACTGAAGCTTTCTTT
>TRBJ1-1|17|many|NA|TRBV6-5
CASSYRGSRDDPLSAFF
TGTGCCAGCAGTTACAGGGGGAGCCGTGACGATCCGCTGTCCGCTTTCTTT
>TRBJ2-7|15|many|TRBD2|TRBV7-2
CASSPLAGGGAEQYF
TGTGCCAGCAGCCCCTTGGCGGGAGGGGGTGCTGAGCAGTACTTC
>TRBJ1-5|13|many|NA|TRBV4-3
CASSHVRGQPQHF
TGCGCCAGCAGCCACGTTCGGGGTCAGCCCCAGCATTTT
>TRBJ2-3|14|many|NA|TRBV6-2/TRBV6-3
CASSPGPQTDTQYF
TGTGCCAGCAGTCCGGGACCTCAAACAGATACGCAGTATTTT
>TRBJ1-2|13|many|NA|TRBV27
CASSSGGRGGYTF
TGTGCCAGCAGTTCTGGGGGGAGGGGTGGCTACACCTTC
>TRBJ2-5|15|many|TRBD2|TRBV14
CASSPGLAGTETQYF
TGTGCCAGCAGCCCAGGACTAGCGGGAACGGAGACCCAGTACTTC
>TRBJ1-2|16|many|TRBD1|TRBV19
CASSPQTGVPNYGYTF
TGTGCCAGTAGTCCACAGACAGGGGTACCTAACTATGGCTACACCTTC
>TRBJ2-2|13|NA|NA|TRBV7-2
CASSTHHTGELFF
TGTGCCAGCAGCACACACCACACCGGGGAGCTGTTTTTT
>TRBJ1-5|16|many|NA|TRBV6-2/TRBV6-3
CASSYEAGKANQPQHF
TGTGCCAGCAGTTACGAGGCGGGGAAGGCTAATCAGCCCCAGCATTTT
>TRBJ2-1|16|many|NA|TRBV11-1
CASSLDIASSYNEQFF
TGTGCCAGCAGCTTAGATATAGCGTCCTCCTACAATGAGCAGTTCTTC
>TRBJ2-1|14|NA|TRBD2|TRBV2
CASSAKREKVEQFF
TGTGCCAGCAGTGCCAAGCGGGAGAAGGTTGAGCAGTTCTTC
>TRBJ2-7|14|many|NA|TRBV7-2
CASSLDQGSYEQYF
TGTGCCAGCAGCTTAGATCAGGGATCTTACGAGCAGTACTTC
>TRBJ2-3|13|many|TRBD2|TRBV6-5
CASSYSLAGTQYF
TGTGCCAGCAGTTACTCGCTAGCGGGGACGCAGTATTTT
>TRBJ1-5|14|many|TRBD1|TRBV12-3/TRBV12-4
CASSLGTGHQPQHF
TGTGCCAGCAGTTTGGGGACAGGCCATCAGCCCCAGCATTTT
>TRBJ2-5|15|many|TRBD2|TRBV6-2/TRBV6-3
CASRPRTSGQETQYF
TGTGCCAGCAGGCCAAGGACTAGCGGGCAAGAGACCCAGTACTTC
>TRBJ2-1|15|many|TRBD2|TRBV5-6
CASSLPRGGRREQFF
TGTGCCAGCAGCTTGCCGCGGGGGGGAAGGCGCGAGCAGTTCTTC
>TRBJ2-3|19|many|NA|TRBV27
CASSFSRRGVLYSTDTQYF
TGTGCCAGCAGTTTTTCACGAAGAGGAGTTCTTTATAGCACAGATACGCAGTATTTT
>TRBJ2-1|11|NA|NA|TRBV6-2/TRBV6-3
CASSYLDEQSF
TGTGCTAGCAGTTACTTGGATGAGCAGTCCTTC
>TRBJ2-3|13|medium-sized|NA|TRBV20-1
CSARDQGYYTQYF
TGCAGTGCTAGAGATCAGGGCTACTATACGCAGTATTTT
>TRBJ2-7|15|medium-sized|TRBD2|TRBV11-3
CASSLDLAGDTVQYF
TGTGCCAGCAGCTTAGATCTAGCGGGAGATACAGTGCAGTACTTC
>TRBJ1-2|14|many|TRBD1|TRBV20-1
CSARSTGDNYGYTF
TGCAGTGCTAGGTCCACAGGGGATAACTATGGCTACACCTTC
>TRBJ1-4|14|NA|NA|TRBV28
CASSKHLNNEKLFF
TGTGCCAGCAGTAAACACCTAAATAATGAAAAACTGTTTTTT
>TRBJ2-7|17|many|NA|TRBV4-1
CASSQEVVRPNSYEQYF
TGCGCCAGCAGCCAAGAGGTCGTCCGGCCCAACTCCTACGAGCAGTACTTC
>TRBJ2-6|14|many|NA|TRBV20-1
CSASRGTGANVLTF
TGCAGTGCTAGCCGGGGGACCGGGGCCAACGTCCTGACTTTC
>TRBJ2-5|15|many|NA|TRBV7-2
CASSFPERGQETQYF
TGTGCCAGCAGCTTCCCAGAGCGAGGGCAAGAGACCCAGTACTTC
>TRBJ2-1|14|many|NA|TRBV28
CASSSGGPVNEQFF
TGTGCCAGCAGTTCCGGTGGTCCGGTCAATGAGCAGTTCTTC
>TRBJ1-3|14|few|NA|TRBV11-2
CASSNRASGNTIYF
TGTGCCAGCAGCAACAGGGCCTCTGGAAACACCATATATTTT
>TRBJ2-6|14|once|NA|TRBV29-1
CSVAAVSGANVLTF
TGCAGCGTTGCGGCGGTCTCTGGGGCCAACGTCCTGACTTTC